This T cell receptor beta chain was identified during a study of T cells after yellow fever vaccination. TCRdb reprocessed the 5' RACE reads via MiXCR and lists one record per CDR3 protein. The sample carries under 550,000 distinct CDR3 sequences, just over 20% recorded once. The germline V gene encodes CDR1 MNHNS and CDR2 SASEGT. This CDR3 region has 15 residues. Trimming at V came to 6 bases and at J to 5 bases, leaving 6 bases not matched to a gene. The sample consisted of PBMCs, taken about 21 days after the first yellow fever vaccination. The chain has TRBV6-1 and TRBJ1-4; 10 bases map to TRBD1. This receptor was taken from a man aged 18-30 years who received the YFV17D yellow fever vaccine. The CDR3 spells CASRPSGQGNEKLFF. The CDR3 coding sequence is TGTGCCAGCAGGCCCTCGGGACAGGGGAATGAAAAACTGTTTTTT.